The entry that follows covers one T cell receptor (beta chain) sequence. The antigen is not known. This sample was taken from a study of memory CD4+ T cells and cytomegalovirus serostatus. Looking at the study overall: This sample comes from healthy Belgian adults, 9 CMV seropositive, 24 seronegative.

CDR1 is MNHEY and CDR2 is SMNVEV in the germline V gene (reference sequence). The CDR3 loop spans 11 amino acids. Single viable CD3+CD4+CD8-CD45RO+ cells were sorted as the memory CD4+ T cells. Serostatus was set by detecting CMV pp150, pp28, p38, p52 IgG. Method: immunoSEQ multiplex PCR; TCRdb's copy keeps in-frame clones and lacks some. The sample has 45,000 to 55,000 clones, around 82% seen once. The study, taken as a whole, reports: About 40% of the roughly 150 known CMV-associated TCRbeta sequences appeared in CD4+ memory.

The V and J genes are TRBV27 and TRBJ2-5; no definite D call. The sample consisted of memory CD4+ T cells from blood. The clonotype was recovered from an adult in good health and CMV-seronegative. The CDR3 DNA reads as TGTGGTCCCAGGCAGAGAGAGACCCAGTACTTC. Translating gives CGPRQRETQYF.